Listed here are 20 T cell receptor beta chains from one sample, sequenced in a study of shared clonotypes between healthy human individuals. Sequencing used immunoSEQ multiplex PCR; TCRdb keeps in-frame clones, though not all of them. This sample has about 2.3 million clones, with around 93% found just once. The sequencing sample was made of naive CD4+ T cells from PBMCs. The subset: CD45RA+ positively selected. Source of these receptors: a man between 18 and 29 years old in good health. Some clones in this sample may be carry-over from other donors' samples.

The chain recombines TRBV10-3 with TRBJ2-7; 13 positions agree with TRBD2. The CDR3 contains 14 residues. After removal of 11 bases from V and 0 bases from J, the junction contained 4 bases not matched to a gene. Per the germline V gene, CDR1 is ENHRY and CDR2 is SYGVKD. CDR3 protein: CAARTSGSSYEQYF. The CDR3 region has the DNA TGTGCCGCCCGGACTAGCGGGAGCTCCTACGAGCAGTACTTC.

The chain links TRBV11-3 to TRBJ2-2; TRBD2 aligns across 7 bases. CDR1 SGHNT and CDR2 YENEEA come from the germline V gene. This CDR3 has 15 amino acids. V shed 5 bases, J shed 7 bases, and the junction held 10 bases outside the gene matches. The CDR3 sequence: CASSRLAGSHGELFF. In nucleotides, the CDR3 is TGTGCCAGCAGCCGACTAGCTGGATCCCACGGGGAGCTGTTTTTT.

Here the CDR3 DNA reads TGTGCCAGCAGTCCCCGAATTGCCCTTCTATGGGAAAAACTGTTTTTT. Its protein is CASSPRIALLWEKLFF. The chain carries TRBV28 and TRBJ1-4; D remains unclear. Germline V lookup: CDR1 MDHEN, CDR2 SYDVKM. The CDR3 has 16 amino acids. Trimming stripped 5 bases from V and 8 bases from J, with 21 bases between. Full variable domain (remainder filled in from reference TRBV28 and TRBJ1-4): DVKVTQSSRYLVKRTGEKVFLECVQDMDHENMFWYRQDPGLGLRLIYFSYDVKMKEKGDIPEGYSVSREKKERFSLILESASTNQTSMYLCASSPRIALLWEKLFFGSGTQLSVL.

CDR3 amino acids: CAWRPPPVGYGYTF. The DNA for the CDR3 is TGTGCCTGGAGACCTCCGCCCGTGGGCTATGGCTACACCTTC. The J gene is TRBJ1-2, the V gene TRBV30, with unresolved D. This CDR3 region has 14 residues. Per the germline V gene, CDR1 is GTSNPN and CDR2 is SVGIG (reference sequence). Trimming stripped 3 bases from V and 4 bases from J, with 15 bases between.

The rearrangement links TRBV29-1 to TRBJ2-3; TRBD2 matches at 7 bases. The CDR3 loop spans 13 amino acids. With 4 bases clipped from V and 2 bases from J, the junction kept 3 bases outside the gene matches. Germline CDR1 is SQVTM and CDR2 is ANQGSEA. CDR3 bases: TGCAGCGTTGTCGGGACTATCACAGATACGCAGTATTTT. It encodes CSVVGTITDTQYF.

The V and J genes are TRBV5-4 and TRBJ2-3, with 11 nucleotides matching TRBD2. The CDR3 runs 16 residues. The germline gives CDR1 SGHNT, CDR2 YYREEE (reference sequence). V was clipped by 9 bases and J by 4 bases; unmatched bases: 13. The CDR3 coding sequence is TGTGCCATCCGCTGGAGACTAGCGGGAAACGCAGATACGCAGTATTTT. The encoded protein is CAIRWRLAGNADTQYF.

The CDR3 sequence is CSVEDLGASGNTIYF. The CDR3 DNA is TGCAGCGTTGAAGATCTAGGGGCCTCTGGAAACACCATATATTTT. The chain has TRBV29-1 and TRBJ1-3; D might be TRBD1 (5 bases). Germline CDR1 and CDR2: SQVTM and ANQGSEA. The CDR3 runs 15 residues. Deletions cut 0 bases from V and 0 bases from J, with 9 bases between.

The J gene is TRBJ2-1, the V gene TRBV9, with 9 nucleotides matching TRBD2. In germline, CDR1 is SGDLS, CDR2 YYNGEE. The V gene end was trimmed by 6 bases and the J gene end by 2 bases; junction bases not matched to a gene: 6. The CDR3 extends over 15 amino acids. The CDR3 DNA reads TGTGCCAGCACCTTGGCGGGAGGGGCCTACAATGAGCAGTTCTTC. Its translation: CASTLAGGAYNEQFF.

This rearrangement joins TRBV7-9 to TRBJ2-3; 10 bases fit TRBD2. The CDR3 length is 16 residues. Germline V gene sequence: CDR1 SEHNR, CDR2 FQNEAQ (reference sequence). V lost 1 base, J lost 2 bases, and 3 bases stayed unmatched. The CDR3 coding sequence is TGTGCCAGCAGCTTAGTCCTAGCGGGAGACACAGATACGCAGTATTTT. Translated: CASSLVLAGDTDTQYF.

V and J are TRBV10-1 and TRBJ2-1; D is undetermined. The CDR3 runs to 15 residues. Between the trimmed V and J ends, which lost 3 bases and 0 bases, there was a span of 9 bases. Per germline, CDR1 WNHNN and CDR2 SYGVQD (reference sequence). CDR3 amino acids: CASSDRLSSYNEQFF. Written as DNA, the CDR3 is TGCGCCAGCAGTGACCGACTCAGCTCCTACAATGAGCAGTTCTTC.

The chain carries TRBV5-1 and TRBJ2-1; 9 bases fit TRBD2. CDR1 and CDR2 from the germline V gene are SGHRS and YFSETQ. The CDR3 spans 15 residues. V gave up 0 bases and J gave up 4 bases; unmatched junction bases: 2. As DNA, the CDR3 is TGCGCCAGCAGCTTGGACACTAGCGGGTACAATGAGCAGTTCTTC. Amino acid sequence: CASSLDTSGYNEQFF.

In DNA form, the CDR3 reads TGTGCCAGCAGTGAATCCCTGCGCGGGAGGGCCTCCTACAATGAGCAGTTCTTC. Translation: CASSESLRGRASYNEQFF. The chain employs TRBV25-1 and TRBJ2-1; 9 nucleotides agree with TRBD2. The CDR3 has 18 residues. Per the germline V gene, CDR1 is MGHDK and CDR2 is SYGVNS. The ends lost 1 base at V and 0 bases at J; junction bases unmatched: 7.

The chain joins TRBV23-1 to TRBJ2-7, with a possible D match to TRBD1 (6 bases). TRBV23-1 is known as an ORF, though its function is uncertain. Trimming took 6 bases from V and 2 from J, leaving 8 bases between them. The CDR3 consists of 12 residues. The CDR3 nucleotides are TGCGCCAGCAGACAGGGTGCCTACGAGCAGTACTTC. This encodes CASRQGAYEQYF.

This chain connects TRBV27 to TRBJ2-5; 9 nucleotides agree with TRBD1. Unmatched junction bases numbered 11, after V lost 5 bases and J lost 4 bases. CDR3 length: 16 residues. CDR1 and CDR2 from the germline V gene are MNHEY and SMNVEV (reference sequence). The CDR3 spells CASSALQGAGGETQYF. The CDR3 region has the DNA TGTGCCAGCAGTGCATTACAGGGGGCAGGGGGAGAGACCCAGTACTTC.

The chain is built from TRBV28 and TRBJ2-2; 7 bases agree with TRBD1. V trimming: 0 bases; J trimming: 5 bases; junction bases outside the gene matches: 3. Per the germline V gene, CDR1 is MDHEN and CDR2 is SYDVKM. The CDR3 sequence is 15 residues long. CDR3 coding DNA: TGTGCCAGCAGTTTATGGGAACAGGGGACCGGGGAGCTGTTTTTT. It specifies CASSLWEQGTGELFF.

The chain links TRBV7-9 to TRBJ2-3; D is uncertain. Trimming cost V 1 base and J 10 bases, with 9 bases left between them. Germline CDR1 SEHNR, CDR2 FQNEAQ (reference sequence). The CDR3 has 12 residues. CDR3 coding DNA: TGTGCCAGCAGCTTAGTCAAGTGGGCGCAGTATTTT. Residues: CASSLVKWAQYF.

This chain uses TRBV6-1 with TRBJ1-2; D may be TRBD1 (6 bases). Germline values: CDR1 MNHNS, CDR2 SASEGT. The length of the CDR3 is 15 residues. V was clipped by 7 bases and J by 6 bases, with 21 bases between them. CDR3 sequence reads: CASTPGGGPSHGYTF. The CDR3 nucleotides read TGTGCCAGCACCCCTGGCGGGGGCCCATCTCATGGCTACACCTTC.

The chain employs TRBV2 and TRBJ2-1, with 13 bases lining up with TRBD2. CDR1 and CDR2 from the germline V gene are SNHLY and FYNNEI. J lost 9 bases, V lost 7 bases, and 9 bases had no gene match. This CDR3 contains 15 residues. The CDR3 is CASMRTSGRWAEQFF. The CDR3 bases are TGTGCCAGCATGAGGACTAGCGGGAGATGGGCTGAGCAGTTCTTC.

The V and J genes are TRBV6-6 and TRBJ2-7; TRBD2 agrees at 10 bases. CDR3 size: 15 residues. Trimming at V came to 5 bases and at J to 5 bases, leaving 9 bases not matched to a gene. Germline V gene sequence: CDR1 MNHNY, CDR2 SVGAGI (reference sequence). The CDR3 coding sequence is TGTGCCAGCAGTCACAACCTAGCGGGAGTTGACGAGCAGTACTTC. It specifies CASSHNLAGVDEQYF.

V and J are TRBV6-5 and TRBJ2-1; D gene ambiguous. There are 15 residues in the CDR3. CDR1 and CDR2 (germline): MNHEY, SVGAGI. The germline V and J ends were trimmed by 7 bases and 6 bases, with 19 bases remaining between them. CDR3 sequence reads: CASKYDSDPINEQFF. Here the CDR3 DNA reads TGTGCCAGCAAGTATGATAGTGACCCGATCAATGAGCAGTTCTTC.